Below, one T cell receptor beta chain is given with its context. What it binds is unknown. At one end the junction does not follow the germline gene, possibly because of a read error. This sample was included in a study of blood T cell dynamics during melanoma immunotherapy. For the study at large: Patients with metastatic melanoma got pembrolizumab or nivolumab-ipilimumab as first-line care.

Study results and caveats: Immune-effector CD8+ cells best matched cell-free DNA CDR3 sequences and were most clonal.

Sequenced by immunoSEQ multiplex PCR; TCRdb stores in-frame clones only, minus some. The sample holds 15,000 to 20,000 clones, approximately 94% seen once. Time point defined: week 3, after first cycle of checkpoint inhibitor. Apart from two fast progressors, RECIST 1.1 response was judged 12 weeks post-infusion. This CDR3 spans 13 amino acids. Germline V gene data show CDR1 as MNHEY and CDR2 as SMNVEV (reference sequence). The chain joins TRBV27 to TRBJ2-7; D unresolved. Sequenced material: effector memory CD8+ T cells from blood, taken from a patient treated with checkpoint blockade. This TCR came from a human donor with melanoma. The CDR3 is CAGSSVPRGEQYF. The CDR3, as DNA: TGTGCCGGCAGTTCCGTACCACGCGGCGAGCAGTACTTC.